This is a list of T cell receptor beta chains from one sample in a study of T cells expressing NK-cell markers. Reanalyzing the 5' RACE reads, TCRdb keeps one entry per CDR3 protein, without DNA. This table holds roughly 180,000 distinct CDR3 sequences. The sequenced sample was blood T cells: a sorted CD56 or NKG2C T cell subset, CD4+ or CD8+ T cells, or bulk PBMC T cells (not recorded which). Source of these receptors: a woman between 18 and 70 years old in good health. CDR3s include the opening cysteine and the closing phenylalanine or tryptophan. Each record gives: V gene, J gene, CDR3 protein.

V: TRBV5-1
J: TRBJ2-1
CDR3: CASSLVAGGLEQFF

V: TRBV5-1
J: TRBJ2-4
CDR3: CASSLAAAKNIQYF

V: TRBV24-1
J: TRBJ2-1
CDR3: CATSDPGTGDNEQFF

V: TRBV5-1
J: TRBJ2-5
CDR3: CASTFLPDGQETQYF

V: TRBV5-5
J: TRBJ2-3
CDR3: CASTGRSTDTQYF

V: TRBV29-1
J: TRBJ2-5
CDR3: CSVEGLAKETQYF

V: TRBV7-8
J: TRBJ1-1
CDR3: CASSSTGEVTEAFF

V: TRBV15
J: TRBJ1-2
CDR3: CATSRDHTGTGTYGYTF

V: TRBV6-1
J: TRBJ2-7
CDR3: CASTGQGIGTRPYEQYF

V: TRBV3-1
J: TRBJ1-2
CDR3: CASSLVYRAGGYGYTF

V: TRBV30
J: TRBJ2-3
CDR3: CAWSADRTGFFTDTQYF

V: TRBV7-3
J: TRBJ2-5
CDR3: CASSSEVGTQYF